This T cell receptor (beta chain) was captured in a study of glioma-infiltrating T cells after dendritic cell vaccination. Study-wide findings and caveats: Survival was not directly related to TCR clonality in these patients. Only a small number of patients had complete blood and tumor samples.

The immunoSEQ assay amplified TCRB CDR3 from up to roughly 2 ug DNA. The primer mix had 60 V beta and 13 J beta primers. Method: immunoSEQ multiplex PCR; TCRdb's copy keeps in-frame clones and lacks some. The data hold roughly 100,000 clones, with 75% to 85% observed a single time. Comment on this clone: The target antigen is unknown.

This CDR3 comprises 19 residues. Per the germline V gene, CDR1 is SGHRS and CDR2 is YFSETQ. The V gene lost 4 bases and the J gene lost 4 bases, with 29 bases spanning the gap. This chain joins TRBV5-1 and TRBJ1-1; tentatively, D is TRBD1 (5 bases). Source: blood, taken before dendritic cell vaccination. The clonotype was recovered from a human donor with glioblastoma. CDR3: CASSPGRGGVRPQGTEAFF. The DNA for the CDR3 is TGCGCCAGCAGCCCGGGACGGGGCGGGGTTAGGCCCCAAGGCACTGAAGCTTTCTTT.